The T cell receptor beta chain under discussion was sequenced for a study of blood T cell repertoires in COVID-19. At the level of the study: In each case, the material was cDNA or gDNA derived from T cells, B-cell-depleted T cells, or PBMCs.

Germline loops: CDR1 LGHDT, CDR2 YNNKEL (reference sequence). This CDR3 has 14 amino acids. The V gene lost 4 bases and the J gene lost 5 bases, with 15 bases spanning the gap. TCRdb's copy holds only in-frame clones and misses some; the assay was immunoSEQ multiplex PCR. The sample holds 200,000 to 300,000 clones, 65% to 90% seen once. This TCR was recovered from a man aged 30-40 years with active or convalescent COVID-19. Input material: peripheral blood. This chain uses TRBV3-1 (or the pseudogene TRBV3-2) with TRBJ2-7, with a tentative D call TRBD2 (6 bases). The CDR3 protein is CASSRRHSGDEQYF. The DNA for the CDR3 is TGTGCCAGCAGCCGCCGACACTCGGGGGACGAGCAGTACTTC.